This TCR beta chain was profiled in a study of blood T cell repertoires in COVID-19. The wider study: The United States, Italy and Spain were the sources of the acute and convalescent COVID-19 samples. PBMCs, B-cell-depleted T cells, or T cells were the source of the cDNA or gDNA that made up the material.

Original methodology: Amplification with reference gene primers provided the estimates of nucleated cell counts. Clones were read by immunoSEQ multiplex PCR, and TCRdb kept only the in-frame ones, dropping some. That table supplies the V and J calls and clone size; D and trimming were determined from the DNA. The table includes more than 85,000 clones, about 80% detected once. This clone has a single count. The V gene lost 3 bases and the J gene lost 10 bases, with 22 bases spanning the gap. Germline V CDR1 and CDR2: KGHSH, LQKENI. The CDR3 sequence is 16 residues long. The TCR was taken from a man aged 70 or older with acute or convalescent COVID-19. Sample: peripheral blood. The chain carries TRBV18 and TRBJ2-1; possibly TRBD2 for D (6 bases). As DNA, the CDR3 is TGTGCCAGCTCACCCCTCGACCCGGAATGGAGGGAGGAGCAGTTCTTC. Translated, it gives CASSPLDPEWREEQFF.